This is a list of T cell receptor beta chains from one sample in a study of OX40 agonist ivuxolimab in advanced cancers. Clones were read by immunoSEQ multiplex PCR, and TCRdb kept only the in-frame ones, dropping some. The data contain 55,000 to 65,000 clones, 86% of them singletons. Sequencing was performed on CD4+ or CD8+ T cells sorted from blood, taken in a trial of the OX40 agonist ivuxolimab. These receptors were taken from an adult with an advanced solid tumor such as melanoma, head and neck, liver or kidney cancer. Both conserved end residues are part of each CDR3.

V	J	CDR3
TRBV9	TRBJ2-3	CASSVRSFATDTQYF
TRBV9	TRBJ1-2	CASSDGQSGYTF
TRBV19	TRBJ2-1	CASRPGGAGGYNEQFF
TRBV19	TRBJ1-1	CASSIARDQPEAFF
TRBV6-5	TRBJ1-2	CASNLDIRGYTF
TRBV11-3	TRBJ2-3	CASSSTGRGTDTQYF
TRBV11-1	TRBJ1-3	CASSFGSSSGNTIYF
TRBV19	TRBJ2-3	CASSIGPFYTDTQYF
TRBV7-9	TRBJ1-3	CASSPQPASVTIYF
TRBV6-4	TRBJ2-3	CASSVGPTDTQYF